A selection of T cell receptor beta chains follows, all from one sample in a study of T cell responses to AZD1222 COVID-19 vaccine. The data were produced by immunoSEQ multiplex PCR, yet TCRdb's version contains in-frame clones alone and is incomplete. Of about 140,000 clones in the sample, roughly nine tenths were seen once. The source was peripheral blood, collected 28 days after the second AZD1222 dose. Every receptor here comes from an adult who received the AZD1222 COVID-19 vaccine. Both conserved end residues are part of each CDR3. The order of the fields is D gene, J gene, clone size, V gene, CDR3 DNA, CDR3 protein. A D gene is named only where the DNA matches it firmly. Not all rows give a size; the values are once, few, many and, for expanded clones, a class.

D: NA
J: TRBJ2-2
size: once
V: TRBV7-9
DNA: TGTGCCAGCAGCTTAGCGTCCGGGTTGGACGGGGAGCTGTTTTTT
CDR3: CASSLASGLDGELFF

D: TRBD2
J: TRBJ2-3
size: once
V: TRBV4-1
DNA: TGCGCCAGCAGACCCGGAGTGGGGAGACTAGCGGAAAACACAGATACGCAGTATTTT
CDR3: CASRPGVGRLAENTDTQYF

D: TRBD2
J: TRBJ2-7
size: NA
V: TRBV28
DNA: TGTGCCAGCAGTTGGGAGACTAGCGGGAGCTCCTACGAGCAGTACTTC
CDR3: CASSWETSGSSYEQYF

D: NA
J: TRBJ1-4
size: NA
V: TRBV7-8
DNA: TGTGCCAGCAGCCTCGGCCGGGGAACTAATGAAAAACTGTTTTTT
CDR3: CASSLGRGTNEKLFF

D: NA
J: TRBJ1-1
size: once
V: TRBV6-2/TRBV6-3
DNA: TGTGCCAGCAGTTACGTTTCTTTGACAGACCCTGAAGCTTTCTTT
CDR3: CASSYVSLTDPEAFF

D: TRBD2
J: TRBJ2-3
size: NA
V: TRBV4-2
DNA: TGTGCCAGCAGCCGGGGTAGCGGGAGAAACACAGATACGCAGTATTTT
CDR3: CASSRGSGRNTDTQYF

D: TRBD1
J: TRBJ2-7
size: NA
V: TRBV6-2/TRBV6-3
DNA: TGTGCCAGCAGTTACTCGGACAGGGGGCGAGTAGCGGCTTTTTACGAGCAGTACTTC
CDR3: CASSYSDRGRVAAFYEQYF

D: NA
J: TRBJ1-6
size: NA
V: TRBV6-2/TRBV6-3
DNA: TGTGCCAGCAGTAGCGCGGGAGCCCTCCACTTT
CDR3: CASSSAGALHF

D: NA
J: TRBJ2-2
size: NA
V: TRBV11-3
DNA: TGTGCCAGCAGCTCGGGGTTAGGCACCGGGGAGCTGTTTTTT
CDR3: CASSSGLGTGELFF

D: NA
J: TRBJ1-5
size: once
V: TRBV18
DNA: TGTGCCAGCTCACCAGGCAATCAGCCCCAGCATTTT
CDR3: CASSPGNQPQHF

D: TRBD2
J: TRBJ2-1
size: NA
V: TRBV19
DNA: TGTGCCAGTAGTATAATGGGCGGTGCGGGAGGTAGGGATGAGCAGTTCTTC
CDR3: CASSIMGGAGGRDEQFF

D: TRBD1
J: TRBJ1-6
size: NA
V: TRBV29-1
DNA: TGCAGCGTGGGGGACAGTCCTAATTCACCCCTCCACTTT
CDR3: CSVGDSPNSPLHF

D: NA
J: TRBJ2-1
size: once
V: TRBV3-1/TRBV3-2
DNA: TGTGCCAGCAGCCAAGTTCTTAGTTTGGCGGGGTCATACAATGAGCAGTTCTTC
CDR3: CASSQVLSLAGSYNEQFF

D: NA
J: TRBJ1-5
size: NA
V: TRBV5-8
DNA: TGTGCCAGCACCTACACAGGGTCCGGTCAGCCCCAGCATTTT
CDR3: CASTYTGSGQPQHF

D: NA
J: TRBJ1-5
size: NA
V: TRBV2
DNA: TGTGCCAGCAGCACCCCGGCCGGAAGCAATCAGCCCCAGCATTTT
CDR3: CASSTPAGSNQPQHF

D: NA
J: TRBJ1-2
size: NA
V: TRBV20-1
DNA: TGCAGTGCTAGTCAAGAGTTTCAGTTGTCTTATGGCTACACCTTC
CDR3: CSASQEFQLSYGYTF

D: NA
J: TRBJ1-5
size: NA
V: TRBV5-1
DNA: TGCGCCAGCAGCTTGGCCAATGGGACTACAAGTCAGCCCCAGCATTTT
CDR3: CASSLANGTTSQPQHF

D: TRBD2
J: TRBJ2-1
size: NA
V: TRBV25-1
DNA: TGTGCCAGCAGTAAACCGGGACTAGCGTTCAATGAGCAGTTCTTC
CDR3: CASSKPGLAFNEQFF

D: TRBD1
J: TRBJ1-1
size: NA
V: TRBV29-1
DNA: TGCAGCGTTACCAGACAGGGCACTGAAGCTTTCTTT
CDR3: CSVTRQGTEAFF

D: NA
J: TRBJ1-1
size: NA
V: TRBV6-5
DNA: TGTGCCAGCAGTTACGTCGGGGTACAGGTACGCACTGAAGCTTTCTTT
CDR3: CASSYVGVQVRTEAFF

D: NA
J: TRBJ2-3
size: NA
V: TRBV9
DNA: TGTGCCAGTGAGGGCGGGAGCACAGATACGCAGTATTTT
CDR3: CASEGGSTDTQYF

D: TRBD1
J: TRBJ1-1
size: NA
V: TRBV4-1
DNA: TGCGCCAGCAGCCTCCGCGGGCCAGGGGGCCAGAACACTGAAGCTTTCTTT
CDR3: CASSLRGPGGQNTEAFF